This T cell receptor beta chain was recovered during a study of identical twins. The CDR3 sequence is 16 residues long. Germline V gene data show CDR1 as SGHTA and CDR2 as FQGNSA. Trimming took 2 bases from V and 5 from J, leaving 18 bases between them. TCRdb reprocessed the 5' RACE reads with MiXCR, giving one entry per CDR3 protein. The sample holds hundreds of thousands of distinct CDR3 sequences, about 7.5% seen once. In addition, the sample was reused for a study of yellow fever vaccine responses in identical twins.

Material for sequencing was memory (CD45RO+) T cells sorted from blood. This receptor was taken from a woman aged 18-29 years in good health. The chain is built from TRBV7-2 and TRBJ2-5; a possible D gene is TRBD1 (8 bases). The CDR3 DNA reads TGTGCCAGCAGCTTAAATACAGGGGGGGTTGGGGAGACCCAGTACTTC. Protein sequence: CASSLNTGGVGETQYF.